The clone carrying this TCR beta chain has just a few counts. This specimen comes from a study of neoadjuvant anti-PD-1 for oral cavity cancer. Germline V gives CDR1 SNHLY, CDR2 FYNNEI. The CDR3 spans 15 residues. V lost 0 bases and J lost 4, with 9 bases in between. Time point noted: after neoadjuvant nivolumab, at surgical resection. These newly diagnosed stage II-IVA oral cavity squamous cell carcinoma patients had no prior systemic or radiation treatment. The assay was immunoSEQ multiplex PCR, and TCRdb's table has in-frame clones only and misses some. Among under 25,000 clones listed, about 30% were seen once.

The TCR originated in a person between 40 and 85 years old with oral cavity squamous cell carcinoma. The specimen was tumor tissue, collected after nivolumab (anti-PD-1) treatment. The gene calls are TRBV2 and TRBJ1-4, with no clear D. The CDR3 loop reads CASSEARRNNEKLFF. Here the CDR3 DNA reads TGTGCCAGCAGTGAAGCGCGCAGGAATAATGAAAAACTGTTTTTT.